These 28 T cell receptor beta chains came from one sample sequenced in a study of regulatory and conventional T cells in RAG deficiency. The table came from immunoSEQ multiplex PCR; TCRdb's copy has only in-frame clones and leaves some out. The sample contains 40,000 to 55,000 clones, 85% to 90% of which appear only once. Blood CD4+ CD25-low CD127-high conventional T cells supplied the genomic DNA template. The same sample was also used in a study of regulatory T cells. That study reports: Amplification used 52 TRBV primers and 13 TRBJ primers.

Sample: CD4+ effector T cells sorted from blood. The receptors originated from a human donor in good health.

CDR3 in amino acids: CASSFAGGNTIYF. CDR3 nucleotides: TGTGCCAGCAGTTTTGCCGGAGGAAACACCATATATTTT. The chain uses TRBV27 and TRBJ1-3; D gene ambiguous. Germline loops: CDR1 MNHEY, CDR2 SMNVEV (reference sequence). V dropped 3 bases and J dropped 4 bases, with 7 bases sitting between them. This CDR3 is 13 amino acids long.

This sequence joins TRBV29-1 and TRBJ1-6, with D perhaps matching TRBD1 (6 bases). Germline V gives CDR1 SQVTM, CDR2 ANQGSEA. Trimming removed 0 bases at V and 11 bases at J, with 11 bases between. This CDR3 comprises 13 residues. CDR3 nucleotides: TGCAGCGTTGAAGATTGGGGGGCCCCACCCCTCCACTTT. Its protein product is CSVEDWGAPPLHF.

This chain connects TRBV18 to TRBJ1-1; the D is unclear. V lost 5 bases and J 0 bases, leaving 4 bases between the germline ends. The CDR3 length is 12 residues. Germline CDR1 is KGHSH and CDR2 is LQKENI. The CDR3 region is CASSTLNTEAFF. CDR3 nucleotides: TGTGCCAGCTCAACTTTGAACACTGAAGCTTTCTTT.

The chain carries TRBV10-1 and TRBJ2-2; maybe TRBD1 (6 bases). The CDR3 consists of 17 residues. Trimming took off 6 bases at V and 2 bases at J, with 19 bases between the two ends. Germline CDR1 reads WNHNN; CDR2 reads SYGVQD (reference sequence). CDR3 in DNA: TGCGCCAGCAGGCAAGAAACAGGGACGGGAAACACCGGGGAGCTGTTTTTT. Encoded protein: CASRQETGTGNTGELFF.

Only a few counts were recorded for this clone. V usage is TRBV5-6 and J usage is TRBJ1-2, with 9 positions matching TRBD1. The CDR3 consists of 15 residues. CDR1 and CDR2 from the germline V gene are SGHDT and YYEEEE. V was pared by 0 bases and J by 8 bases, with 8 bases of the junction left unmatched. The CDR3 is CASSLVDRGLGGYTF. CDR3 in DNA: TGTGCCAGCAGCTTGGTGGACAGGGGCCTGGGGGGCTACACCTTC.

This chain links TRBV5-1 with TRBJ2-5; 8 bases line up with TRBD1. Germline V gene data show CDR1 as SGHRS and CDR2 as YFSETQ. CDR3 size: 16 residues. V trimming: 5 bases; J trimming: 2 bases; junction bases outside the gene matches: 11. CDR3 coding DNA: TGCGCCAGCAGGTTTGGAGACCAGGGGGCACAAGAGACCCAGTACTTC. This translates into CASRFGDQGAQETQYF.

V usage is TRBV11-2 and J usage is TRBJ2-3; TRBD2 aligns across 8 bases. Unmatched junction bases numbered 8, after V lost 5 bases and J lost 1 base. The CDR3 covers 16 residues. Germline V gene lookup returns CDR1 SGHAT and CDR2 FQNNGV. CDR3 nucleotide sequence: TGTGCCAGCAGCCCCTTCCTGCGGGGGGGCACAGATACGCAGTATTTT. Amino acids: CASSPFLRGGTDTQYF.

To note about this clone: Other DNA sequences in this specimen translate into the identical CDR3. The CDR3 coding sequence is TGTGCCAGCTCACCGGGTCTTAATCAGCCCCAGCATTTT. It yields the protein CASSPGLNQPQHF. The gene calls are TRBV18 and TRBJ1-5; D unresolved. CDR1 and CDR2 (germline): KGHSH, LQKENI. The CDR3 totals 13 residues. V was shortened by 3 bases and J by 4 bases, with 7 bases between the two germline ends.

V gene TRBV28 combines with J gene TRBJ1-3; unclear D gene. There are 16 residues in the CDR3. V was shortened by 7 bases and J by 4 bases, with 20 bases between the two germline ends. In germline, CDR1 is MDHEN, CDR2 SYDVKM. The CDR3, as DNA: TGTGCCAGCATACCCCCCGCTGGGCGCGCGGGAAACACCATATATTTT. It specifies CASIPPAGRAGNTIYF.

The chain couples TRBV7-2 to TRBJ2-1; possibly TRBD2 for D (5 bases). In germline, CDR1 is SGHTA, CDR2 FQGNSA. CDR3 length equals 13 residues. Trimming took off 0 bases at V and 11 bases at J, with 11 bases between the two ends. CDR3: CASSLAILDKQFF. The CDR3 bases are TGTGCCAGCAGCTTAGCCATACTAGATAAGCAGTTCTTC.

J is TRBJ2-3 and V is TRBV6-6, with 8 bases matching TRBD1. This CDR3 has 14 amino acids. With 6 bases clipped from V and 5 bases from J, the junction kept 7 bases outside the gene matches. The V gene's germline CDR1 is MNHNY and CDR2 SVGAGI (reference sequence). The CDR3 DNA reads TGTGCCAGCAGGAGACAGGGGCAGGGAGATACGCAGTATTTT. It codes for CASRRQGQGDTQYF.

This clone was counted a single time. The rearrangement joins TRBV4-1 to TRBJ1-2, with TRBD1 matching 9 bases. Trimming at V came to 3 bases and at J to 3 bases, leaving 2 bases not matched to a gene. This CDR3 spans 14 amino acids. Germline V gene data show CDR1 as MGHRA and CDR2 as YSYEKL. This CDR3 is CASSQGDRDYGYTF. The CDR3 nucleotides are TGCGCCAGCAGCCAGGGGGACAGGGACTATGGCTACACCTTC.

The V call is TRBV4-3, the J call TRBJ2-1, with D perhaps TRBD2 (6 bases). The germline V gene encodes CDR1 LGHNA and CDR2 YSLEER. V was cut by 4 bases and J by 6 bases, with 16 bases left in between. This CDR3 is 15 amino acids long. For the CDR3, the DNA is TGCGCCAGCAGCCGACTAGACCTCCCCACCAATGAGCAGTTCTTC. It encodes CASSRLDLPTNEQFF.

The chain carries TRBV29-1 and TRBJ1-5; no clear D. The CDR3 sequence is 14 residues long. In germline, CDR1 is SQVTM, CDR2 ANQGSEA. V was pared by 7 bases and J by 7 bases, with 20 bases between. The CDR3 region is CSATTGVGGQPQHF. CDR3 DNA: TGCAGCGCCACCACCGGGGTAGGCGGCCAGCCCCAGCATTTT.

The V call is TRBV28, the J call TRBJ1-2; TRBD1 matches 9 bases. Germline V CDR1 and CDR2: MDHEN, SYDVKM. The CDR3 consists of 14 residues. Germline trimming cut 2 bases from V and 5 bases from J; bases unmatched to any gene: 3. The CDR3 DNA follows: TGTGCCAGCAGTTTAGGGACAGGGATTTATGGCTACACCTTC. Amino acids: CASSLGTGIYGYTF.

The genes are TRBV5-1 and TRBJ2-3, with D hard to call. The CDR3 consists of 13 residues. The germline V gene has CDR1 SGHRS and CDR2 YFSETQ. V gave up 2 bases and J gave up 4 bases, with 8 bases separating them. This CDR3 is CASSFNLADTQYF. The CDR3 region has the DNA TGCGCCAGCAGCTTTAATCTAGCAGATACGCAGTATTTT.

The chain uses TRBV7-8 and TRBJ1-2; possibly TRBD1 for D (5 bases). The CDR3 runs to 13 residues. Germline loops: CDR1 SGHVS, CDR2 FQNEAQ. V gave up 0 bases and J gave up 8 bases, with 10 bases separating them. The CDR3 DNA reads TGTGCCAGCAGCTTAGCCGGGACCCCAGGCTACACCTTC. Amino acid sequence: CASSLAGTPGYTF.

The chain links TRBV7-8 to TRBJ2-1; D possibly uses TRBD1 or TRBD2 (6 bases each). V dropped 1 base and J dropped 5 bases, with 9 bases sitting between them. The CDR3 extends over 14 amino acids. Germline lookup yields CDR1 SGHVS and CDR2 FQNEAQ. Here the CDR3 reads CASSLGGANNEQFF. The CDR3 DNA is TGTGCCAGCAGCTTAGGGGGGGCGAACAATGAGCAGTTCTTC.

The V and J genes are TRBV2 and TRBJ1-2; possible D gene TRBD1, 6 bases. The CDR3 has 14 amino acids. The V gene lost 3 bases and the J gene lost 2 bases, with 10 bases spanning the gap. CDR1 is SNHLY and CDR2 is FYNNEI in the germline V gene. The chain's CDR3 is CASSDQGTNYGYTF. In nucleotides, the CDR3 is TGTGCCAGCAGTGATCAGGGGACGAACTATGGCTACACCTTC. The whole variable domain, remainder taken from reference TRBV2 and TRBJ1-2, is EPEVTQTPSHQVTQMGQEVILRCVPISNHLYFYWYRQILGQKVEFLVSFYNNEISEKSEIFDDQFSVERPDGSNFTLKIRSTKLEDSAMYFCASSDQGTNYGYTFGSGTRLTVV.

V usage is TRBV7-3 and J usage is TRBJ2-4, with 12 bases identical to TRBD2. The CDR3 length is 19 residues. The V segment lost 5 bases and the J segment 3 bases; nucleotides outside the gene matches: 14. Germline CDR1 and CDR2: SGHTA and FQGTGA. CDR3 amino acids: CASSLGLAGPGGGKNIQYF. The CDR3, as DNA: TGTGCCAGCAGCCTGGGACTAGCGGGTCCCGGAGGGGGCAAAAACATTCAGTACTTC.

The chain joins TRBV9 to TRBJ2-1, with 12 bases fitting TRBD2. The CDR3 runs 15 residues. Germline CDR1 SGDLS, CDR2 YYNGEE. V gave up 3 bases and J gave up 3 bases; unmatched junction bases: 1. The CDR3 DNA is TGTGCCAGCAGCGGGACTAGCGGGATCTACAATGAGCAGTTCTTC. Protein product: CASSGTSGIYNEQFF. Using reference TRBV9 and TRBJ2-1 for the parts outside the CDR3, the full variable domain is DSGVTQTPKHLITATGQRVTLRCSPRSGDLSVYWYQQSLDQGLQFLIQYYNGEERAKGNILERFSAQQFPDLHSELNLSSLELGDSALYFCASSGTSGIYNEQFFGPGTRLTVL.

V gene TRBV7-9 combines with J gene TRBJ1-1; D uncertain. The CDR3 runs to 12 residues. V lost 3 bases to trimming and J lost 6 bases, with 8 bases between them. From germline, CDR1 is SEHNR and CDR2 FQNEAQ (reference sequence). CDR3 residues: CASSFDWAEAFF. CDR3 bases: TGTGCCAGCAGCTTCGACTGGGCTGAAGCTTTCTTT. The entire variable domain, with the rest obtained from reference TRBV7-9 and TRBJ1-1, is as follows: DTGVSQNPRHKITKRGQNVTFRCDPISEHNRLYWYRQTLGQGPEFLTYFQNEAQLEKSRLLSDRFSAERPKGSFSTLEIQRTEQGDSAMYLCASSFDWAEAFFGQGTRLTVV.

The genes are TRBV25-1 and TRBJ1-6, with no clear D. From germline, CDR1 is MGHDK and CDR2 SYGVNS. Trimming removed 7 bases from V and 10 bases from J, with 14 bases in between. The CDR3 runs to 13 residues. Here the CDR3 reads CASKDRVESPLHF. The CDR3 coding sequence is TGTGCCAGCAAAGACCGGGTAGAATCACCCCTCCACTTT.

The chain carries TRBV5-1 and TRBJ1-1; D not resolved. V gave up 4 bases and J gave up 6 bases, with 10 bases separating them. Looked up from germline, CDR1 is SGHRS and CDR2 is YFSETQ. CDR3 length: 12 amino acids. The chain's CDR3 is CASSALDAEAFF. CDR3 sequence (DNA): TGCGCCAGCAGCGCCCTTGACGCTGAAGCTTTCTTT.

The CDR3 DNA follows: TGTGCCAGCAGCTATGGACAGGGCGGCTATGGCTACACCTTC. Protein: CASSYGQGGYGYTF. J is TRBJ1-2 and V is TRBV28; 8 bases match TRBD1. CDR1 and CDR2 (germline): MDHEN, SYDVKM. CDR3 size: 14 residues. V shed 6 bases and J 4 bases; nucleotides not matched to a gene: 7.

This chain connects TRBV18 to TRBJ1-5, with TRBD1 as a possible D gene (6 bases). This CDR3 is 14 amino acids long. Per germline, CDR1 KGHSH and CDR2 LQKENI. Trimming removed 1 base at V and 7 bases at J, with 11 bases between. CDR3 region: CASSPQGVWQPQHF. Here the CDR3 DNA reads TGTGCCAGCTCACCACAGGGGGTCTGGCAGCCCCAGCATTTT.

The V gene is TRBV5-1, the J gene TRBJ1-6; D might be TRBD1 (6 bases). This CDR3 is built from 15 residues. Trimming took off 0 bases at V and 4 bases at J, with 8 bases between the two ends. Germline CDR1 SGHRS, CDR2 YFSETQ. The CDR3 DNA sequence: TGCGCCAGCAGCTTGGATCAGGGGTATAATTCACCCCTCCACTTT. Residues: CASSLDQGYNSPLHF.

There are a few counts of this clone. In nucleotides, the CDR3 is TGTGCCAGTAGTCAGGGGGCGTATGAAAAACTGTTTTTT. Translated, it gives CASSQGAYEKLFF. The V call is TRBV19, the J call TRBJ1-4; TRBD1 matches 8 bases. The germline V gene has CDR1 LNHDA and CDR2 SQIVND (reference sequence). This CDR3 spans 13 amino acids. With V trimmed by 5 bases and J by 6 bases, 2 bases remained unmatched.